A selection of T cell receptor beta chains follows, all from one sample in a study of technical replicates of blood from four donors. Profiling relied on immunoSEQ multiplex PCR, and the TCRdb table lists in-frame clones only, not all of them. Counted here are over 65,000 clones, 94% occurring once; the ten biggest clones make up around 0.25%. The sample taken for sequencing was T cells isolated from PBMCs. The source is a human donor in good health. Each CDR3 is given with its conserved first and last residue. Fields, in order: V gene, clone size, D gene, J gene, CDR3 protein, CDR3 DNA. The D gene is left open where the match is weak. Clone sizes are given selectively: once, few, many, or a class where the clone is expanded.

>TRBV30|NA|TRBD1|TRBJ2-6
CAWSGTGVANVLTF
TGTGCCTGGAGTGGGACAGGGGTGGCCAACGTCCTGACTTTC
>TRBV5-1|NA|NA|TRBJ2-3
CASSSGSNTDTQYF
TGCGCCAGCAGCTCGGGATCTAACACAGATACGCAGTATTTT
>TRBV2|once|NA|TRBJ1-5
CASSGPGYSNQPQHF
TGTGCCAGCAGTGGACCGGGATATAGCAATCAGCCCCAGCATTTT
>TRBV4-1|NA|NA|TRBJ2-7
CASSQVHSFSYEQYF
TGCGCCAGCAGCCAAGTGCACAGTTTCTCCTACGAGCAGTACTTC
>TRBV5-6|NA|NA|TRBJ1-2
CASSFSAQGKGYTF
TGTGCCAGCAGCTTTTCCGCTCAGGGGAAGGGCTACACCTTC
>TRBV5-4|few|NA|TRBJ2-3
CASSKTGDYRVTDTDTQYF
TGTGCCAGCAGCAAGACGGGGGACTACAGGGTTACGGACACAGATACGCAGTATTTT
>TRBV2|NA|TRBD1|TRBJ1-5
CASQDRGNQPQHF
TGTGCCAGCCAGGACAGGGGCAATCAGCCCCAGCATTTT
>TRBV5-4|NA|NA|TRBJ2-2
CASSFEPLNTGELFF
TGTGCCAGCAGCTTTGAGCCCCTGAACACCGGGGAGCTGTTTTTT
>TRBV28|NA|NA|TRBJ1-2
CASSYFGLEGYTF
TGTGCCAGCAGTTATTTCGGGTTGGAGGGCTACACCTTC
>TRBV15|NA|TRBD2|TRBJ2-2
CATSRGLANTGELFF
TGTGCCACCAGCAGGGGACTAGCGAACACCGGGGAGCTGTTTTTT
>TRBV5-1|once|TRBD2|TRBJ2-5
CASSLAGGETQYF
TGCGCCAGCAGCTTGGCGGGGGGGGAGACCCAGTACTTC
>TRBV28|NA|NA|TRBJ1-2
CASSYPGDSYGYTF
TGTGCCAGCAGTTATCCCGGAGATTCCTATGGCTACACCTTC
>TRBV2|NA|NA|TRBJ1-2
CASSPSPGSKVGYTF
TGTGCCAGCAGCCCCTCCCCGGGATCCAAGGTGGGCTACACCTTC
>TRBV10-3|NA|TRBD1|TRBJ1-5
CAIRDREESNQPQHF
TGTGCCATCAGGGACAGGGAAGAAAGCAATCAGCCCCAGCATTTT
>TRBV18|NA|NA|TRBJ2-7
CASSPPGARTEQYF
TGTGCCAGCTCACCACCAGGGGCGCGCACCGAGCAGTACTTC
>TRBV20-1|NA|NA|TRBJ1-2
CSARQNYGYTF
TGCAGTGCTAGACAAAACTATGGCTACACCTTC
>TRBV13|NA|NA|TRBJ1-3
CASSPTAANTIYF
TGTGCCAGCAGCCCGACCGCGGCCAACACCATATATTTT
>TRBV29-1|NA|NA|TRBJ2-3
CSAFGTGDAYTQYF
TGCAGCGCATTCGGAACGGGAGATGCTTATACGCAGTATTTT
>TRBV7-9|NA|TRBD1|TRBJ2-1
CASSLLRGSSYNEQFF
TGTGCCAGCAGCTTACTCAGGGGGAGCTCCTACAATGAGCAGTTCTTC
>TRBV19|NA|NA|TRBJ2-3
CASRAGGLNTQYF
TGTGCCAGTAGGGCAGGAGGCTTAAATACGCAGTATTTT
>TRBV6-5|NA|TRBD1|TRBJ1-2
CASRGDRDGYTF
TGTGCCAGCAGGGGGGACAGGGACGGCTACACCTTC
>TRBV7-6|NA|NA|TRBJ2-1
CASSLGSNEQFF
TGTGCCAGCAGCTTAGGTAGCAATGAGCAGTTCTTC
>TRBV5-6|once|TRBD1|TRBJ2-7
CASRRTGGSYEQYF
TGTGCCAGCAGACGGACAGGTGGCTCCTACGAGCAGTACTTC
>TRBV9|NA|NA|TRBJ1-2
CASTPRDYGYTF
TGTGCCAGCACCCCCCGGGACTATGGCTACACCTTC
>TRBV9|NA|NA|TRBJ1-2
CASSVDRNYGYTF
TGTGCCAGCAGCGTAGACAGGAACTATGGCTACACCTTC
>TRBV5-1|NA|TRBD1|TRBJ2-5
CASSGTVQETQYF
TGCGCCAGCAGCGGGACAGTTCAAGAGACCCAGTACTTC
>TRBV5-1|NA|NA|TRBJ1-2
CASSKDSQNNYGYTF
TGCGCCAGCAGCAAGGACAGCCAGAATAACTATGGCTACACCTTC
>TRBV19|NA|TRBD1|TRBJ2-7
CASSIAGTGFYEQYF
TGTGCCAGTAGTATAGCTGGGACAGGTTTCTACGAGCAGTACTTC
>TRBV19|once|NA|TRBJ2-7
CASSMTASYEQYF
TGTGCCAGTAGTATGACAGCATCCTACGAGCAGTACTTC
>TRBV5-1|NA|TRBD2|TRBJ2-2
CASSLKIAGGYTGELFF
TGCGCCAGCAGCTTAAAAATAGCGGGAGGGTATACCGGGGAGCTGTTTTTT
>TRBV4-1|NA|NA|TRBJ1-2
CASSQQGHHGDGYTF
TGCGCCAGCAGCCAACAGGGACACCACGGAGATGGCTACACCTTC
>TRBV15|NA|NA|TRBJ1-1
CATKTRGWNTEAFF
TGTGCCACCAAAACTCGGGGGTGGAACACTGAAGCTTTCTTT
>TRBV25-1|once|NA|TRBJ2-5
CASSEYTSLQETQYF
TGTGCCAGCAGTGAATACACTAGCCTACAAGAGACCCAGTACTTC
>TRBV29-1|NA|TRBD1|TRBJ2-7
CSVKTGGYEQYF
TGCAGCGTTAAGACAGGGGGCTACGAGCAGTACTTC
>TRBV5-4|NA|TRBD1|TRBJ1-3
CASSAPGQGPSGNTIYF
TGTGCCAGCAGCGCACCGGGACAGGGTCCTTCTGGAAACACCATATATTTT
>TRBV5-1|NA|NA|TRBJ2-1
CASSDLGQYNEQFF
TGCGCCAGCAGCGACCTCGGACAGTACAATGAGCAGTTCTTC
>TRBV27|once|NA|TRBJ2-3
CASKSLTNSRTDTQYF
TGTGCCAGCAAGTCCCTGACTAACTCGCGGACAGATACGCAGTATTTT
>TRBV6-1|NA|NA|TRBJ2-3
CASSDRTHSTDTQYF
TGTGCCAGCAGCGACAGGACACATAGCACAGATACGCAGTATTTT
>TRBV5-1|NA|TRBD2|TRBJ2-3
CASSKGLAGALLRTDTQYF
TGCGCCAGCAGCAAAGGACTAGCGGGGGCCCTCTTACGCACAGATACGCAGTATTTT
>TRBV5-4|NA|TRBD1|TRBJ2-7
CASSLVGTGPYEQYF
TGTGCCAGCAGCTTGGTTGGGACAGGCCCCTACGAGCAGTACTTC
>TRBV30|NA|NA|TRBJ1-2
CAWSVRLNYGYTF
TGTGCCTGGAGTGTACGACTGAACTATGGCTACACCTTC
>TRBV20-1|once|NA|TRBJ2-1
CSASRLAEQFF
TGCAGTGCTAGTCGATTGGCTGAGCAGTTCTTC
>TRBV2|NA|NA|TRBJ2-7
CASSDSRFVRDEQYF
TGTGCCAGCAGTGATTCTAGGTTCGTACGGGACGAGCAGTACTTC
>TRBV27|NA|NA|TRBJ2-7
CASSLFQGSTYEQYF
TGTGCCAGCAGTTTATTTCAGGGGTCGACCTACGAGCAGTACTTC
>TRBV5-6|NA|NA|TRBJ1-1
CASSYDRGGNVGTEAFF
TGTGCCAGCAGCTACGACCGTGGGGGGAATGTAGGCACTGAAGCTTTCTTT
>TRBV5-4|NA|NA|TRBJ2-3
CASSLSTGDTQYF
TGTGCCAGCAGCTTGTCTACCGGAGATACGCAGTATTTT
>TRBV7-8|NA|NA|TRBJ2-3
CASTLSVKDTQYF
TGTGCCAGCACCCTTAGCGTGAAAGATACGCAGTATTTT
>TRBV5-1|NA|NA|TRBJ2-2
CASSPQGLNTGELFF
TGCGCCAGCAGCCCACAGGGCTTGAACACCGGGGAGCTGTTTTTT
>TRBV5-1|once|NA|TRBJ1-1
CASSQDTSTEAFF
TGCGCCAGCAGCCAGGACACCAGCACTGAAGCTTTCTTT
>TRBV29-1|NA|NA|TRBJ1-6
CSVAIEKNSPLHF
TGCAGCGTTGCGATTGAGAAGAATTCACCCCTCCACTTT
>TRBV10-3|NA|TRBD1|TRBJ2-5
CAISSDPGQFQETQYF
TGTGCCATCAGTTCTGATCCGGGACAGTTCCAAGAGACCCAGTACTTC
>TRBV7-9|once|TRBD1|TRBJ2-5
CASSLPPGTGVGETQYF
TGTGCCAGCAGCTTACCGCCCGGGACAGGGGTTGGTGAGACCCAGTACTTC
>TRBV5-1|NA|NA|TRBJ1-4
CASSLAWGGDEKLFF
TGCGCCAGCAGCTTGGCCTGGGGGGGCGATGAAAAACTGTTTTTT
>TRBV4-2|NA|NA|TRBJ2-3
CASSQDLFGSSTDTQYF
TGTGCCAGCAGCCAAGATTTATTCGGGAGTAGCACAGATACGCAGTATTTT
>TRBV7-8|once|TRBD2|TRBJ2-5
CASSGTSGRATGETQYF
TGTGCCAGCAGCGGGACTAGCGGGAGGGCCACGGGGGAGACCCAGTACTTC
>TRBV4-2|NA|NA|TRBJ2-3
CASSQVGAATDTQYF
TGTGCCAGCAGCCAAGTGGGGGCTGCGACAGATACGCAGTATTTT
>TRBV6-6|NA|NA|TRBJ2-5
CASSYTEKGVGETQYF
TGTGCCAGCAGTTACACCGAAAAGGGGGTTGGGGAGACCCAGTACTTC
>TRBV28|once|TRBD2|TRBJ2-5
CASISGRVETQYF
TGTGCCAGCATAAGCGGGAGGGTAGAGACCCAGTACTTC
>TRBV27|once|TRBD2|TRBJ2-1
CASSWVAGGAGNEQFF
TGTGCCAGCAGTTGGGTAGCGGGAGGAGCTGGGAATGAGCAGTTCTTC
>TRBV11-2|NA|NA|TRBJ2-7
CASSSLTYEQYF
TGTGCCAGCAGCTCCCTAACCTACGAGCAGTACTTC